The text below deals with one T cell receptor (beta chain). The length of the CDR3 is 15 residues. V was pared by 6 bases and J by 3 bases, with 10 bases of the junction left unmatched. Per the germline V gene, CDR1 is ENHRY and CDR2 is SYGVKD. The data derive from a study of cytomegalovirus exposure and HLA in healthy donors. The table came from immunoSEQ multiplex PCR; TCRdb's copy has only in-frame clones and leaves some out. Among about 220,000 clones, approximately 80% were seen once, and the ten largest hold about an eighth. The specimen was PBMCs. This chain joins TRBV10-3 and TRBJ2-7, with TRBD2 matching 8 bases. The sequence derives from a woman aged 25 to 39 in good health and CMV-seropositive. CDR3 protein: CAISPSEREYYEQYF. CDR3 sequence (DNA): TGTGCCATCAGCCCTAGTGAGCGGGAGTACTACGAGCAGTACTTC.